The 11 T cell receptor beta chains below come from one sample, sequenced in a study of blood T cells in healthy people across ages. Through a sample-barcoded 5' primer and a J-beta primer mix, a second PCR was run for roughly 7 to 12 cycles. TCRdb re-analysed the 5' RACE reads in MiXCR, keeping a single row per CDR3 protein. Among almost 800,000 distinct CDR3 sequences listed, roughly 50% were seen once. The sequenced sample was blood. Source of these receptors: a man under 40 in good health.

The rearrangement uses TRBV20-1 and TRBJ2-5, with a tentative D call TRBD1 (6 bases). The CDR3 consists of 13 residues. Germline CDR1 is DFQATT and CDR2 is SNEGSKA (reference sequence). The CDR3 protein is CSLLKGGVETQYF. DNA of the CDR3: TGCTCGTTACTAAAAGGGGGAGTGGAGACCCAGTACTTC.

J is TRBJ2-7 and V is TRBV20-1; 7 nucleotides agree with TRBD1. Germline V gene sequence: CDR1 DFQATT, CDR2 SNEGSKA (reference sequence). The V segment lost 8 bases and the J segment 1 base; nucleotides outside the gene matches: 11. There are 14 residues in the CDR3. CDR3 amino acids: CSPVDGTASYEQYF. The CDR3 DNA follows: TGCAGTCCAGTAGACGGGACAGCGTCCTACGAGCAGTACTTC.

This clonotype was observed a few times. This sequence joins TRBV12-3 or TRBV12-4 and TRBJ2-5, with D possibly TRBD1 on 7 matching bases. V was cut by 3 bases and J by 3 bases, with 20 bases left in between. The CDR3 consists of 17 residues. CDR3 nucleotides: TGTGCCAGCAGTTTTAGGGCTCAGGGGGGAGACAAAGAGACCCAGTACTTC. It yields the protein CASSFRAQGGDKETQYF.

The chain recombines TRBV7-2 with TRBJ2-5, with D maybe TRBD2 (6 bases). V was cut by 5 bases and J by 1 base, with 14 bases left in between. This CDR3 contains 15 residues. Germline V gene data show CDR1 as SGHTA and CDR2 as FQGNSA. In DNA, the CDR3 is TGTGCCAGCAGCATGAGCGGGCTTTTCCAAGAGACCCAGTACTTC. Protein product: CASSMSGLFQETQYF.

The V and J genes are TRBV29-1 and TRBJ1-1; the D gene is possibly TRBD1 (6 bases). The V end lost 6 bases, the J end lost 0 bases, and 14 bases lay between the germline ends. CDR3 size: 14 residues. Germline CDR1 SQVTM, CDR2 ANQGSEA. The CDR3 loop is CSVVTGTMNTEAFF. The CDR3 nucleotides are TGCAGCGTAGTCACAGGGACCATGAACACTGAAGCTTTCTTT.

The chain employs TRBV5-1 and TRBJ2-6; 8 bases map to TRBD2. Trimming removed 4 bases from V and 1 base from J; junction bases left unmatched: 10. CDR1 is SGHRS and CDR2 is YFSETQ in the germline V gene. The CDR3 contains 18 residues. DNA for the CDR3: TGCGCCAGCAGCCTAAGCGGGGGCCTTCCGTCTGGGGCCAACGTCCTGACTTTC. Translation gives CASSLSGGLPSGANVLTF.

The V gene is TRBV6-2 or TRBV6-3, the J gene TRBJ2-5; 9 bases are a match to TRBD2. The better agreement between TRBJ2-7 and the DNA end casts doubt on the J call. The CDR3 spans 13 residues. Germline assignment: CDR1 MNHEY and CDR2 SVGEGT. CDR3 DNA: TGTGCCAGCAGGCGGCGGGAGGGCTACGAGCAGTACTTC. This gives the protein CASRRREGYEQYF.

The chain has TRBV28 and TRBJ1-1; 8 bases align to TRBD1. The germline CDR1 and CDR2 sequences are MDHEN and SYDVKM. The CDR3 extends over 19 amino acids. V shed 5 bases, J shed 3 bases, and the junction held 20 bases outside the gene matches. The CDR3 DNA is TGTGCCAGCAGTCCACGGACAGGGACGGTGAACGGCCCACACACTGAAGCTTTCTTT. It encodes CASSPRTGTVNGPHTEAFF.

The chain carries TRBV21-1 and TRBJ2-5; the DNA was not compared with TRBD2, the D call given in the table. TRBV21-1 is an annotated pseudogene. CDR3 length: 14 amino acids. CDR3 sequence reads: CASSKEGEKETQYF. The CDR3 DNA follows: TGTGCCAGCAGCAAAGAGGGAGAGAAAGAGACCCAGTACTTC.

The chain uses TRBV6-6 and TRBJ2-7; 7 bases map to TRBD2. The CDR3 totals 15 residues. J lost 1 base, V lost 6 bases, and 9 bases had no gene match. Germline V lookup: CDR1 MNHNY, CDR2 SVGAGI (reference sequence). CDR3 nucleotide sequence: TGTGCCAGCAGCTATCAGGGCGGGGGATCCTACGAGCAGTACTTC. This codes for CASSYQGGGSYEQYF.

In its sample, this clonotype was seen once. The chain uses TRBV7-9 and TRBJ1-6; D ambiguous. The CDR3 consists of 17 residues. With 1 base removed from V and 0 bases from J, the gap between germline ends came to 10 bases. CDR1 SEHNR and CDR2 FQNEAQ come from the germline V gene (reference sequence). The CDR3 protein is CASSLVPASSYNSPLHF. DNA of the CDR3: TGTGCCAGCAGCTTAGTGCCGGCCAGCTCCTATAATTCACCCCTCCACTTT.